This is a list of T cell receptor beta chains from one sample in a study of cytomegalovirus exposure and HLA in healthy donors. TCRdb's table, derived via immunoSEQ multiplex PCR, lists solely in-frame clones and lacks some. The sample includes approximately 190,000 clones, roughly 80% of them seen just once. Sequenced input: PBMCs. These receptors all come from a woman younger than 30 in good health and CMV-seronegative. Each CDR3 is given with its conserved first and last residue. A D gene is named only where the DNA matches it firmly.

J,D,V,CDR3,DNA
TRBJ2-1,TRBD2,TRBV7-9,CSSSLLAGGGNEQFF,TGTTCCAGCAGCCTACTAGCGGGAGGGGGCAATGAGCAGTTCTTC
TRBJ2-3,TRBD1,TRBV19,CASSSSGTGGDTQYF,TGTGCCAGTAGTTCCTCCGGGACAGGGGGTGATACGCAGTATTTT
TRBJ2-3,.,TRBV6-6,CASSYATDTQAYF,TGTGCCAGCAGTTACGCAACTGACACGCAGGCGTATTTT
TRBJ2-7,TRBD2,TRBV28,CASVSGSSGSYEQYF,TGTGCCAGCGTGTCGGGATCTAGCGGGAGTTACGAGCAGTACTTC
TRBJ2-7,TRBD1,TRBV4-3,CASSPWTGAYEQYF,TGCGCCAGCAGCCCATGGACAGGGGCCTACGAGCAGTACTTC
TRBJ2-7,.,TRBV7-9,CASSFDRLPYEQYF,TGTGCCAGCAGCTTTGACAGGTTACCTTACGAGCAGTACTTC
TRBJ2-1,.,TRBV4-3,CASSHALTGNNEQFF,TGCGCCAGCAGCCACGCCCTCACAGGGAACAATGAGCAGTTCTTC
TRBJ2-4,TRBD2,TRBV7-9,CASSLGGAAKNIQYF,TGTGCCAGCAGCTTGGGAGGGGCGGCCAAAAACATTCAGTACTTC
TRBJ1-2,.,TRBV9,CASSAHMDTNYGYTF,TGTGCCAGCAGCGCTCACATGGACACTAACTATGGCTACACCTTC
TRBJ2-5,TRBD2,TRBV9,CASSIQREGTQYF,TGTGCCAGCAGCATTCAGCGGGAGGGGACCCAGTACTTC
TRBJ1-2,.,TRBV30,CAWGSMGGYTF,TGTGCCTGGGGGAGTATGGGTGGCTACACCTTC
TRBJ2-1,TRBD2,TRBV19,CASMGLASSYNEQFF,TGTGCCAGTATGGGACTAGCGAGCTCCTACAATGAGCAGTTCTTC
TRBJ2-7,TRBD2,TRBV7-9,CASSLFTSDNEQYF,TGTGCCAGCAGCTTATTTACTAGCGACAACGAGCAGTACTTC
TRBJ2-5,TRBD1,TRBV6-6,CASTDPSGGRETQYF,TGTGCCAGCACCGATCCATCAGGGGGAAGGGAGACCCAGTACTTC
TRBJ1-5,TRBD1,TRBV28,CASSLRGLGNQPQHF,TGTGCCAGCAGTTTAAGGGGGCTGGGCAATCAGCCCCAGCATTTT